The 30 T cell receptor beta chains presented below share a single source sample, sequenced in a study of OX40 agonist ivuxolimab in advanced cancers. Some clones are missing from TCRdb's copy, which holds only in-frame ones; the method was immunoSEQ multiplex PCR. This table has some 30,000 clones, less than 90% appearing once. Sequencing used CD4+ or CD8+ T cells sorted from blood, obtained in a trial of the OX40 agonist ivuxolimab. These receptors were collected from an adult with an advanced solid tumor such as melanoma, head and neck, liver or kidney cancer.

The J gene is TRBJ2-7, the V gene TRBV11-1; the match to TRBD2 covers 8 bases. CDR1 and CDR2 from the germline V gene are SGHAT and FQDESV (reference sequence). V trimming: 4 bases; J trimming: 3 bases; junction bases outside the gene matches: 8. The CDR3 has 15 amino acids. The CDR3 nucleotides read TGTGCCAGCAGCTCCTTAGCGGGAACTGTCTACGAGCAGTACTTC. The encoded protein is CASSSLAGTVYEQYF.

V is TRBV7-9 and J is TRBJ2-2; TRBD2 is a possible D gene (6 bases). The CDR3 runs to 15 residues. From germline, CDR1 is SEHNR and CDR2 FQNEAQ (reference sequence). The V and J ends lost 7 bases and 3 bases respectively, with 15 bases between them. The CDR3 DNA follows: TGTGCCAGCACCACTAGAGGGGACTACACCGGGGAGCTGTTTTTT. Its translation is CASTTRGDYTGELFF. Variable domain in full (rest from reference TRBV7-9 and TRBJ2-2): DTGVSQNPRHKITKRGQNVTFRCDPISEHNRLYWYRQTLGQGPEFLTYFQNEAQLEKSRLLSDRFSAERPKGSFSTLEIQRTEQGDSAMYLCASTTRGDYTGELFFGEGSRLTVL.

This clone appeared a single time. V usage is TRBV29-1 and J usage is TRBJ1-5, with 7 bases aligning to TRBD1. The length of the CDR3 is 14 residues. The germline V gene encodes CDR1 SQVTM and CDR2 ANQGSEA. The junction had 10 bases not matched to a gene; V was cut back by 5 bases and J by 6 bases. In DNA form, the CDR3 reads TGCAGCGTTATATTGGCACAGGGGCTTCAGCCCCAGCATTTT. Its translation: CSVILAQGLQPQHF.

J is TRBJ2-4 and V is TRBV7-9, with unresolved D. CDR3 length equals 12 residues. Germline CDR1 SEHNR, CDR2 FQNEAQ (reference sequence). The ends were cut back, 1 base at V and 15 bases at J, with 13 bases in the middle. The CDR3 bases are TGTGCCAGCAGCTTAGATCCCGTTGATTTGTACTTC. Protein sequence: CASSLDPVDLYF.

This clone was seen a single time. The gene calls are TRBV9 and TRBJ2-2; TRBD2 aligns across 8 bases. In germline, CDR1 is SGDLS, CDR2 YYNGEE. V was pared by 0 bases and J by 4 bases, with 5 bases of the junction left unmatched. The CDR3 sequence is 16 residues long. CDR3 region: CASSVAGGPSTGELFF. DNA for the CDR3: TGTGCCAGCAGCGTAGCGGGAGGGCCTTCCACCGGGGAGCTGTTTTTT.

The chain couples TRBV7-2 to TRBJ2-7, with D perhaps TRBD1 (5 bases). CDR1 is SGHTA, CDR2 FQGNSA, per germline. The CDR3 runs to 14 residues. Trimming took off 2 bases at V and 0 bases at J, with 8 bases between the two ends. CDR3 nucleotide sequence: TGTGCCAGCAGCTTAATGCAGGGCTCCTACGAGCAGTACTTC. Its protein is CASSLMQGSYEQYF.

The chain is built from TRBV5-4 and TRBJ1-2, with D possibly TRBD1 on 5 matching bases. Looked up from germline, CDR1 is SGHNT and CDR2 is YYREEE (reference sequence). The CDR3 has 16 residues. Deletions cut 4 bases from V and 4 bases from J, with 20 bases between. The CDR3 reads CASSELTAAPLYGYTF. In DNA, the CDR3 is TGTGCCAGCAGCGAACTGACAGCTGCTCCCCTCTATGGCTACACCTTC.

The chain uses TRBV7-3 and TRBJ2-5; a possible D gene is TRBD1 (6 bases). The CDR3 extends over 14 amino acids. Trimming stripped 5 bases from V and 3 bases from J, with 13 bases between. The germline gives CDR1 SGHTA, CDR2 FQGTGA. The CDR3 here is CASSPRGGKETQYF. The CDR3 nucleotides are TGTGCCAGCAGCCCTAGAGGGGGTAAAGAGACCCAGTACTTC.

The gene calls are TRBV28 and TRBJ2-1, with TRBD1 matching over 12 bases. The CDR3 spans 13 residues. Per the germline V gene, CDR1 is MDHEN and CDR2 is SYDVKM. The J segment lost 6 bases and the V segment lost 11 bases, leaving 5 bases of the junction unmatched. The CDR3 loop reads CACWDRGLNEQFF. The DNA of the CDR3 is TGTGCCTGCTGGGACAGGGGGCTCAATGAGCAGTTCTTC.

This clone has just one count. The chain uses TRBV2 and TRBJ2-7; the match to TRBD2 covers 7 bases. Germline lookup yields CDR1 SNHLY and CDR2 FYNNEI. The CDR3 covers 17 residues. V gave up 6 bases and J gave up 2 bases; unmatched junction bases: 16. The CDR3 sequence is CASSGTTKQTLTYEQYF. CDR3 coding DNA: TGTGCCAGCAGCGGGACTACCAAGCAAACCCTGACCTACGAGCAGTACTTC.

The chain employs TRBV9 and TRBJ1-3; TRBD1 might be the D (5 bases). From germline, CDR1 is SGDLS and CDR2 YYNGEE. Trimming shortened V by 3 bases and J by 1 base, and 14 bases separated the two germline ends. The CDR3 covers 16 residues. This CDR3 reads CASSEAPGGSGNTIYF. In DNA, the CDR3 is TGTGCCAGCAGCGAGGCCCCGGGGGGTTCTGGAAACACCATATATTTT. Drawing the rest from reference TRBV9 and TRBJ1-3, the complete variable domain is DSGVTQTPKHLITATGQRVTLRCSPRSGDLSVYWYQQSLDQGLQFLIQYYNGEERAKGNILERFSAQQFPDLHSELNLSSLELGDSALYFCASSEAPGGSGNTIYFGEGSWLTVV.

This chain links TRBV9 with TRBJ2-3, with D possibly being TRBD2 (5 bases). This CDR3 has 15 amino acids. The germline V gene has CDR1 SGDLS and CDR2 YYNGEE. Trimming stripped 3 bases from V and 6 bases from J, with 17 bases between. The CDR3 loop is CASSAVGVLADTQYF. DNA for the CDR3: TGTGCCAGCAGCGCCGTCGGGGTTCTGGCGGATACGCAGTATTTT.

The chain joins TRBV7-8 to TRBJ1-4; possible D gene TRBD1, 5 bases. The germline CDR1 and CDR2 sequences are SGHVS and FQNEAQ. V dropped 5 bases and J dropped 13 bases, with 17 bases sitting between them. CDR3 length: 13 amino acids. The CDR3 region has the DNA TGTGCCAGCAGCGCCCAGCGGGGCCACATACTGTTTTTT. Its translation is CASSAQRGHILFF.

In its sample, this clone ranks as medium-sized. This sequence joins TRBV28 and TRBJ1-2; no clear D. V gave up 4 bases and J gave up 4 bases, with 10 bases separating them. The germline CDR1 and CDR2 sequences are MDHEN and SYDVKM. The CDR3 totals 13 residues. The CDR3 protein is CASSSGNSYGYTF. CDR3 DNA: TGTGCCAGCAGTTCGGGGAACTCCTATGGCTACACCTTC.

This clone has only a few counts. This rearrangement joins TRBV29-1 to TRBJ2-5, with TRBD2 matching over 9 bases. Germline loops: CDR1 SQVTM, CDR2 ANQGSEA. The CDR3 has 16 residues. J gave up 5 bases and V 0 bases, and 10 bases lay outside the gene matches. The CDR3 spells CSVEDALAGVRETQYF. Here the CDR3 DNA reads TGCAGCGTTGAAGATGCTTTAGCGGGAGTGAGGGAGACCCAGTACTTC.

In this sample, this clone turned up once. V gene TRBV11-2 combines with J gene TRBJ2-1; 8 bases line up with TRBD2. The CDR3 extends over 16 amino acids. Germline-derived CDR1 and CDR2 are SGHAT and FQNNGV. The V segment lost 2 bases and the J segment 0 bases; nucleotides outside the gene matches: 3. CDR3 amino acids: CASSLSGTSSYNEQFF. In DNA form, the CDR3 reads TGTGCCAGCAGCTTATCCGGGACTAGCTCCTACAATGAGCAGTTCTTC.

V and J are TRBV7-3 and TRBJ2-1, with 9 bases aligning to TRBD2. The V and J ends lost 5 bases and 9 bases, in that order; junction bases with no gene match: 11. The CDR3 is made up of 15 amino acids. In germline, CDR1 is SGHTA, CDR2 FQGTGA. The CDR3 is CASSAAGTSISEQFF. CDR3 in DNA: TGTGCCAGCAGCGCCGCCGGGACTAGCATCTCTGAGCAGTTCTTC.

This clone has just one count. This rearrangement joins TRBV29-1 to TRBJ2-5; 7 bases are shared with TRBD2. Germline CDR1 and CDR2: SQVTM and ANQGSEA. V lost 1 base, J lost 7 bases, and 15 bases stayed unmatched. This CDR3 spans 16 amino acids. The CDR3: CSVEVMASGYVRTQYF. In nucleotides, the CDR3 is TGCAGCGTTGAAGTGATGGCTAGCGGCTACGTTCGGACCCAGTACTTC.

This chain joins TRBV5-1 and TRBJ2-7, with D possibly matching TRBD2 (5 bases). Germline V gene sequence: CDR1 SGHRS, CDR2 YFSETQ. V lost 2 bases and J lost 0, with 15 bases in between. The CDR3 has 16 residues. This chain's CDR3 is CASSFGSGALSYEQYF. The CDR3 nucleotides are TGCGCCAGCAGCTTTGGGAGCGGAGCCCTCTCCTACGAGCAGTACTTC.

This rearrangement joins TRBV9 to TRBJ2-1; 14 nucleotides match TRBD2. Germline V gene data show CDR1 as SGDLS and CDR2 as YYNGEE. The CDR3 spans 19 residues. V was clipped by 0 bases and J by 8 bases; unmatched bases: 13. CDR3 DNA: TGTGCCAGCAGCGTAGCTATGAGACTAGCGGGAGGGCCGGCGTATGAGCAGTTCTTC. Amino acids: CASSVAMRLAGGPAYEQFF.

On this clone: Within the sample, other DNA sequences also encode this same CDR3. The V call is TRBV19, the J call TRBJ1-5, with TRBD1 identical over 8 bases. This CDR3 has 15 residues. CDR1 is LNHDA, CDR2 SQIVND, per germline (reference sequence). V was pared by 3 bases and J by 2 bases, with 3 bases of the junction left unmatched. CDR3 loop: CASSIWGQGNQPQHF. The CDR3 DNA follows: TGTGCCAGTAGTATTTGGGGACAGGGCAATCAGCCCCAGCATTTT.

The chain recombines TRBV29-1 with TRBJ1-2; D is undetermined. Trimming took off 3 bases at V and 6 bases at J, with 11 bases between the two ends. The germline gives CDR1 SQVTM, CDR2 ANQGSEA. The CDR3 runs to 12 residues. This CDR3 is CSVEGRWDGYTF. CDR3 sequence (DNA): TGCAGCGTTGAGGGGAGGTGGGATGGCTACACCTTC.

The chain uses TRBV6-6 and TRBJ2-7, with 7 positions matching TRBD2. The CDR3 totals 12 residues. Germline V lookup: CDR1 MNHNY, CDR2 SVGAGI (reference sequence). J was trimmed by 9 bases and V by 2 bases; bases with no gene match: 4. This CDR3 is CASSYGPGGQYF. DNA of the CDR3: TGTGCCAGCAGTTACGGACCGGGAGGGCAGTACTTC.

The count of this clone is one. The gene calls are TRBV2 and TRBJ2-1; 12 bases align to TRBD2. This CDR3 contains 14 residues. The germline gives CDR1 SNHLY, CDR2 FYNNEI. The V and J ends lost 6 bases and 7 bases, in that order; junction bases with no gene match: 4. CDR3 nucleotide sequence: TGTGCCAGCAGCTGGACTAGCGGGAAGAATGAGCAGTTCTTC. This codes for CASSWTSGKNEQFF.

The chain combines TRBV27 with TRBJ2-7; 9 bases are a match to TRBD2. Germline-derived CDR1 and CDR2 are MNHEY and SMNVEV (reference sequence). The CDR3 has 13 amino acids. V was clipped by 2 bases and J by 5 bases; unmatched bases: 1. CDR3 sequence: CASSLGLANEQYF. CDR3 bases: TGTGCCAGCAGTTTAGGACTAGCGAACGAGCAGTACTTC.

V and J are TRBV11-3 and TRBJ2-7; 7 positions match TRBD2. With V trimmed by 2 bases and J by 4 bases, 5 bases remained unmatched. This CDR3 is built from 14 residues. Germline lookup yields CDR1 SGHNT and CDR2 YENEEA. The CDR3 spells CASSLTSGAYEQYF. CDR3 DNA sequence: TGTGCCAGCAGCTTAACGAGCGGGGCATACGAGCAGTACTTC.

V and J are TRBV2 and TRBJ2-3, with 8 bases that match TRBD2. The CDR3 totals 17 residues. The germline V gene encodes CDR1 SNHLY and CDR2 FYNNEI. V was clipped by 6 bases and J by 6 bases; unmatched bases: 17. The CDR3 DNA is TGTGCCAGCAGGCTATGGACTAGCCATCAGGGCTTGGATACGCAGTATTTT. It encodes CASRLWTSHQGLDTQYF.

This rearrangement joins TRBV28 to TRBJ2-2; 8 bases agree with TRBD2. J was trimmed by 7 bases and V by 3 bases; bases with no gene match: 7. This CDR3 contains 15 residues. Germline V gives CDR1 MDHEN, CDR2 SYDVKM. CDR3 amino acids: CASSFLAGLVGELFF. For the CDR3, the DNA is TGTGCCAGCAGTTTCCTAGCGGGTTTGGTCGGGGAGCTGTTTTTT.

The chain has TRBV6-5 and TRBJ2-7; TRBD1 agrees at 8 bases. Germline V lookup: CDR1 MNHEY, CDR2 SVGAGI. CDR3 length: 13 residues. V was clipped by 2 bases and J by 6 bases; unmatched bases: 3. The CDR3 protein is CASSYTTGGEQYF. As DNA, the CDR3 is TGTGCCAGCAGTTACACAACAGGGGGCGAGCAGTACTTC.

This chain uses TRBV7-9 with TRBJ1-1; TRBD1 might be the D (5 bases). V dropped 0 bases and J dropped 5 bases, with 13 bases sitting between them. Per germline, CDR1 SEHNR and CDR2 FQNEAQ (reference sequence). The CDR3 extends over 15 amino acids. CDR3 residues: CASSLALGGKTEAFF. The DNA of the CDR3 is TGTGCCAGCAGCTTAGCGTTGGGGGGAAAAACTGAAGCTTTCTTT.